This TCR beta chain originates from a study of T-cell memory formation after mild COVID-19. General observations from the study: Mainly in CM and EM were contracting CD4+ clones; CD8+ were in EMRA. Balance between CD4 and CD8 was seen in clones contracting day 15 to 85, and a CD4+ lean was seen in later expanders. There were some responding clones in pre-infection memory, which suggested that cross-reactive memory had joined.

TCRdb independently ran MiXCR on the 5' RACE reads; one entry per CDR3 protein. The sample comprises 450,000 to 700,000 distinct CDR3 sequences, roughly 18% of which are singletons, and approximately 12% rests with the top ten. About this clonotype: Its specificity is unknown.

V was pared by 2 bases and J by 3 bases, with 5 bases between. Germline V gene lookup returns CDR1 ENHRY and CDR2 SYGVKD. The CDR3 is 12 residues long. The sample taken for sequencing was PBMCs or a T cell subset sorted from them (not recorded which). The chain uses TRBV10-3 and TRBJ2-7; no definite D call. The sequence was collected from an adult woman who had mild COVID-19 (a few samples of this study predate the infection). Cell type and time point are not known. CDR3 nucleotides: TGTGCCATCAGTGAGAGGCACTACGAGCAGTACTTC. Translating gives CAISERHYEQYF.